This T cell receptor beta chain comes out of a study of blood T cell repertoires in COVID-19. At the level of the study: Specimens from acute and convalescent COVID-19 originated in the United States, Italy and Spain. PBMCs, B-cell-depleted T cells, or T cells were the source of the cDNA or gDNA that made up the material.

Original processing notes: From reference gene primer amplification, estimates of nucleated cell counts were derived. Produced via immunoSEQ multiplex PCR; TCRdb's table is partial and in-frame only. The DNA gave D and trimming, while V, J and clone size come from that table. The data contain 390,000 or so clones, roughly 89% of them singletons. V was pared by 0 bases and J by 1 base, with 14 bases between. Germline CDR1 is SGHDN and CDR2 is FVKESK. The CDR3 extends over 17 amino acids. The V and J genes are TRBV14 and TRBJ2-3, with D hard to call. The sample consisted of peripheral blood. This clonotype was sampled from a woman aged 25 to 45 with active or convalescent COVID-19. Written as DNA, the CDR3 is TGTGCCAGCAGCCAAGAAGCGCTGGCCCACCGCACAGATACGCAGTATTTT. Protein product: CASSQEALAHRTDTQYF.